Sequencing of this T cell receptor (beta chain) was carried out in a study of cytomegalovirus exposure and HLA in healthy donors. CDR3 length: 14 amino acids. J gave up 3 bases and V 6 bases, and 3 bases lay outside the gene matches. Germline V CDR1 and CDR2: MNHNY, SVGAGI (reference sequence). PCR was performed using 60 Vbeta and 13 Jbeta primers. Profiled with immunoSEQ multiplex PCR; TCRdb holds only in-frame clones, not every one. The data show around 200,000 clones, with around 83% seen just once and 1.6% held by the top ten. In its sample, this clone was seen a few times. The clonotype was recovered from a man aged 50-59 years in good health and CMV-seronegative. The material sequenced was PBMCs. The chain combines TRBV6-6 with TRBJ1-5; 9 nucleotides align to TRBD1. The CDR3 is CASRRTGDNQPQHF. CDR3 sequence (DNA): TGTGCCAGCAGAAGGACAGGGGACAATCAGCCCCAGCATTTT.